This is a list of T cell receptor beta chains from one sample in a study of early T cells in non-severe SARS-CoV-2 infection. TCRdb re-called the 5' RACE reads through MiXCR, storing one row per CDR3 protein. The table has 45,000 to 65,000 distinct CDR3 sequences, around 8.4% seen once; the top ten hold under 5.5%. The sample taken for sequencing was whole blood. Receptors were obtained from an adult who was a healthcare worker with PCR-confirmed SARS-CoV-2 infection or an uninfected control (not recorded which). CDR3s include the opening cysteine and the closing phenylalanine or tryptophan. Fields, in order: V gene, J gene, D gene, clone size, CDR3 protein, CDR3 DNA. The D gene is left open where the match is weak. Where a row states a size, it is once, few, many or the class of an expanded clone; other rows omit it.

TRBV2	TRBJ1-1	-	many	CASRRENTEAFF	TGTGCCAGCAGACGGGAGAACACTGAAGCTTTCTTT
TRBV29-1	TRBJ2-7	TRBD2	few	CSVEYSGNPHEQYF	TGCAGCGTTGAATATAGCGGGAACCCCCACGAGCAGTACTTC
TRBV2	TRBJ2-3	-	many	CASSFSASTDTQYF	TGTGCCAGCAGTTTTAGCGCTAGCACAGATACGCAGTATTTT
TRBV6-2/TRBV6-3	TRBJ2-7	TRBD1	few	CASSYSKTGGQYF	TGTGCCAGCAGTTACTCGAAGACAGGGGGGCAGTACTTC
TRBV29-1	TRBJ2-2	TRBD1	many	CSVGTGRTNTGELFF	TGCAGCGTTGGGACAGGTCGTACGAACACCGGGGAGCTGTTTTTT
TRBV29-1	TRBJ2-3	TRBD1	many	CSSYTQGETQYF	TGCAGCTCCTACACTCAGGGGGAAACGCAGTATTTT
TRBV12-3/TRBV12-4	TRBJ2-1	-	-	CASSKGSSYNEQFF	TGTGCCAGCAGTAAGGGATCCTCCTACAATGAGCAGTTCTTC
TRBV3-1	TRBJ2-1	TRBD1	-	CASISGTGSNEQFF	TGTGCCAGCATTTCCGGGACAGGATCGAATGAGCAGTTCTTC
TRBV7-8	TRBJ2-6	-	few	CASSLVRLSGANVLTF	TGTGCCAGCAGCTTAGTCAGGCTCTCTGGGGCCAACGTCCTGACTTTC
TRBV4-2	TRBJ1-2	-	many	CASSQDNSYGYTF	TGTGCCAGCAGCCAAGATAACAGCTATGGCTACACCTTC
TRBV7-9	TRBJ2-1	TRBD1	-	CAVIFGDRAHEQFF	TGTGCCGTCATCTTTGGGGACAGGGCCCATGAGCAGTTCTTC
TRBV12-3/TRBV12-4	TRBJ2-1	TRBD2	many	CASRGLAGDGSYNEQFF	TGTGCCAGCAGAGGACTAGCGGGAGATGGGTCCTACAATGAGCAGTTCTTC
TRBV6-6	TRBJ2-2	TRBD1	many	CASSFRQGAAGELFF	TGTGCCAGCAGTTTTAGACAGGGGGCAGCCGGGGAGCTGTTTTTT
TRBV27	TRBJ2-7	TRBD2	many	CASSLTGLAGEESYEQYF	TGTGCCAGCAGTTTAACGGGACTAGCGGGAGAGGAGTCCTACGAGCAGTACTTC
TRBV7-2	TRBJ2-3	TRBD1	many	CASSSRQGGYDTQYF	TGTGCCAGCAGCTCGAGACAGGGGGGATATGATACGCAGTATTTT
TRBV20-1	TRBJ2-3	TRBD2	many	CSAPLRGGPADTQYF	TGCAGTGCTCCCCTTCGGGGGGGCCCGGCAGATACGCAGTATTTT
TRBV10-2	TRBJ1-5	TRBD1	once	CASKTGGGQPQHF	TGCGCCAGCAAAACAGGGGGCGGACAGCCCCAGCATTTT
TRBV7-3	TRBJ2-3	TRBD2	-	CASSLNSGASTDTQYF	TGTGCCAGCAGCTTAAATAGCGGGGCTAGCACAGATACGCAGTATTTT
TRBV27	TRBJ1-4	-	many	CASSSPTENNEKLFF	TGTGCCAGCAGTTCCCCGACAGAGAATAATGAAAAACTGTTTTTT
TRBV4-1	TRBJ2-7	TRBD2	few	CASSQFLAGAAYEQYF	TGCGCCAGCAGCCAGTTCTTAGCGGGAGCCGCCTACGAGCAGTACTTC
TRBV7-2	TRBJ2-1	-	few	CASSFSRSAGSSYNEQFF	TGTGCCAGCAGCTTCAGTAGATCAGCAGGGAGCTCCTACAATGAGCAGTTCTTC
TRBV4-2	TRBJ2-6	-	many	CASSLGQFSGANVLTF	TGTGCCAGCAGCCTCGGACAGTTCTCTGGGGCCAACGTCCTGACTTTC
TRBV5-4	TRBJ2-7	TRBD2	-	CASSSGLGQDEQYF	TGTGCCAGCAGCTCCGGACTAGGCCAGGACGAGCAGTACTTC
TRBV5-1	TRBJ2-3	-	few	CASSSLEVTDTQYF	TGCGCCAGCAGCTCCCTTGAGGTCACAGATACGCAGTATTTT
TRBV27	TRBJ2-1	TRBD2	many	CASSQGTSGITYNEQFF	TGTGCCAGCAGTCAAGGGACTAGCGGGATAACCTACAATGAGCAGTTCTTC
TRBV7-2	TRBJ2-5	TRBD2	few	CASSPRTSGQTTQYF	TGTGCCAGCAGCCCCCGGACTAGCGGGCAGACGACCCAGTACTTC
TRBV14	TRBJ2-5	-	many	CASSQELRIQETQYF	TGTGCCAGCAGCCAAGAATTGAGGATCCAAGAGACCCAGTACTTC
TRBV9	TRBJ2-3	-	-	CASSPRQDFTDTQYF	TGTGCCAGCAGCCCCAGACAGGATTTCACAGATACGCAGTATTTT
TRBV12-3/TRBV12-4	TRBJ1-2	-	-	CASGSPGHGYTF	TGTGCCAGCGGCAGCCCTGGGCATGGCTACACCTTC
TRBV7-9	TRBJ2-3	-	many	CASSLVWPTATDTQYF	TGTGCCAGCAGCTTAGTATGGCCTACCGCCACAGATACGCAGTATTTT
TRBV4-2	TRBJ1-2	-	few	CASSQGLGSNYGYTF	TGTGCCAGCAGCCAAGGACTGGGTTCTAACTATGGCTACACCTTC
TRBV25-1	TRBJ1-5	-	many	CASSTWAGPQHF	TGTGCCAGCAGTACCTGGGCGGGGCCCCAGCATTTT
TRBV7-9	TRBJ1-5	-	many	CASSLFDQPQHF	TGTGCCAGCAGCTTATTTGATCAGCCCCAGCATTTT
TRBV30	TRBJ1-3	-	-	CAWDRGRPSENTIYF	TGTGCCTGGGACCGGGGACGCCCCTCTGAAAACACCATATATTTT
TRBV27	TRBJ1-5	TRBD1	-	CASSRGQADQPQHF	TGTGCCAGCAGTCGGGGACAGGCTGATCAGCCCCAGCATTTT
TRBV20-1	TRBJ2-1	TRBD2	many	CSARDKGLAPYNEQFF	TGCAGTGCTAGAGATAAGGGACTAGCGCCCTACAATGAGCAGTTCTTC
TRBV11-2	TRBJ2-7	-	many	CASSLAGGPYEQYF	TGTGCCAGCAGCTTAGCCGGCGGGCCCTACGAGCAGTACTTC
TRBV4-2	TRBJ1-5	-	many	CASSPVQPSNQPQHF	TGTGCCAGCAGCCCCGTACAGCCGAGCAATCAGCCCCAGCATTTT
TRBV15	TRBJ2-7	TRBD1	few	CATSTSGTGVNEQYF	TGTGCCACCAGCACCTCCGGGACAGGGGTGAACGAGCAGTACTTC
TRBV7-9	TRBJ1-6	TRBD1	few	CASSLSDRGFGSPLHF	TGTGCCAGCAGCTTATCGGACAGGGGGTTTGGATCACCCCTCCACTTT
TRBV7-6	TRBJ2-3	TRBD2	many	CASSLAPRLAGVTDTQYF	TGTGCCAGCAGCTTAGCGCCGCGACTAGCGGGGGTGACAGATACGCAGTATTTT
TRBV20-1	TRBJ2-1	TRBD2	-	CSARDALAGALHSYNEQFF	TGCAGTGCTAGAGATGCACTAGCGGGGGCCCTTCACTCCTACAATGAGCAGTTCTTC
TRBV7-6	TRBJ2-5	TRBD2	many	CASSLGWVSGYQETQYF	TGTGCCAGCAGCTTAGGATGGGTTAGCGGGTACCAAGAGACCCAGTACTTC
TRBV7-9	TRBJ1-1	TRBD1	many	CASSTGQGNTEAFF	TGTGCCAGCAGCACTGGACAGGGCAACACTGAAGCTTTCTTT
TRBV19	TRBJ2-4	TRBD1	many	CATDRGGIQYF	TGTGCCACTGACAGGGGCGGCATTCAGTACTTC
TRBV10-3	TRBJ1-5	-	many	CAISAGRDSNQPQHF	TGTGCCATCAGTGCGGGGCGGGACAGCAATCAGCCCCAGCATTTT
TRBV4-3	TRBJ2-3	TRBD2	many	CASSHFGGTRPDTQYF	TGCGCCAGCAGCCACTTCGGCGGGACTAGACCAGATACGCAGTATTTT
TRBV7-9	TRBJ2-7	-	-	CASSSSIRGEQYF	TGTGCCAGCAGCTCCTCCATCCGAGGCGAGCAGTACTTC
TRBV6-6	TRBJ2-1	TRBD1	few	CASTQDRDNEQFF	TGTGCCAGCACCCAAGACAGGGACAATGAGCAGTTCTTC
TRBV7-6	TRBJ2-5	TRBD2	-	CASSLVGLAGEETQYF	TGTGCCAGCAGCTTAGTGGGACTAGCGGGAGAAGAGACCCAGTACTTC
TRBV20-1	TRBJ2-5	-	many	CSARRGWVQTQETQYF	TGCAGTGCTAGAAGGGGGTGGGTACAGACCCAAGAGACCCAGTACTTC
TRBV7-2	TRBJ1-1	-	many	CASSLNAGEGTEAFF	TGTGCCAGCAGCTTAAACGCAGGGGAGGGCACTGAAGCTTTCTTT
TRBV12-3/TRBV12-4	TRBJ2-7	-	many	CASSLPASEQYF	TGTGCCAGCAGTTTACCGGCTTCCGAGCAGTACTTC
TRBV12-3/TRBV12-4	TRBJ1-4	-	many	CASSLYQGSEKLFF	TGTGCCAGCAGTTTATACCAGGGGAGTGAAAAACTGTTTTTT
TRBV14	TRBJ2-1	-	many	CASSPSRYNEQFF	TGTGCCAGCAGCCCGTCTAGGTACAATGAGCAGTTCTTC
TRBV20-1	TRBJ2-1	-	many	CSARTGEAYNEQFF	TGCAGTGCTAGAACGGGAGAAGCGTACAATGAGCAGTTCTTC
TRBV19	TRBJ1-6	-	few	CASSIGQLNSPLHF	TGTGCCAGTAGTATTGGACAGCTAAATTCACCCCTCCACTTT